This T cell receptor (beta chain) was identified in a study of T cell responses to AZD1222 COVID-19 vaccine. Germline CDR1 reads LNHNV; CDR2 reads YYDKDF (reference sequence). V dropped 0 bases and J dropped 4 bases, with 15 bases sitting between them. This CDR3 has 16 residues. The method was immunoSEQ multiplex PCR; TCRdb's version includes in-frame clones alone and lacks a portion of them. The sample has around 80,000 clones, approximately 83% seen once. Here the sequenced sample was peripheral blood, taken 28 days after the second AZD1222 dose. V gene TRBV15 combines with J gene TRBJ1-2; maybe TRBD1 (5 bases). This receptor was obtained from an adult who received the AZD1222 COVID-19 vaccine. This CDR3 reads CATSREPEQVVYGYTF. The CDR3 DNA sequence: TGTGCCACCAGCAGAGAACCTGAACAGGTGGTCTATGGCTACACCTTC.